This T cell receptor (beta chain) comes out of a study of T-cell memory formation after mild COVID-19. Study-level information: For the most part, TCR clusters were specific to one donor. Study-level results: The study found contracting CD4+ clones mainly in CM and EM and contracting CD8+ clones in EMRA. Memory sampled before infection contained some responding clones, suggesting cross-reactive memory joined.

The authors produced TCR alpha and TCR beta cDNA libraries with sample barcodes and UMIs by 5'RACE using constant-segment primers. TCRdb re-derived calls from the 5' RACE reads in MiXCR, one entry per CDR3 protein. This sample has approximately 50,000 distinct CDR3 sequences, with approximately 12% found just once. The V segment lost 4 bases and the J segment 0 bases; nucleotides outside the gene matches: 5. Germline V gene sequence: CDR1 SGHNT, CDR2 YENEEA. This CDR3 spans 17 amino acids. In the case of this clonotype: Its antigen is undetermined.

The sample was PBMCs or a T cell subset sorted from them (not recorded which). The chain employs TRBV11-3 and TRBJ2-1; 11 bases line up with TRBD1. The source of this sequence is a man between 18 and 29 years old who had mild COVID-19 (a few samples of this study predate the infection). Cell type and time point are not known. CDR3 DNA sequence: TGTGCCAGCAGCTCACGGGACAGGGGGGACTCCTACAATGAGCAGTTCTTC. Translated, it gives CASSSRDRGDSYNEQFF.